The 31 T cell receptor beta chains listed next were all sequenced from one sample in a study of Graves' ophthalmopathy and Graves' hyperthyroidism. Transcripts of RNA were the source for amplifying TCR beta CDR3 regions. HTBI primers served in a first-round RT-PCR, which a second-round multiplex PCR followed. In TCRdb, the multiplex PCR reads were re-called with MiXCR into one record per CDR3 protein. This table has 500,000 to 600,000 distinct CDR3 sequences, under 40% appearing once. Input material: peripheral blood or thyroid tissue (not recorded which). The source is an adult man with Graves' hyperthyroidism.

This clonotype was observed at least ten times. The chain has TRBV7-9 and TRBJ2-5, with a weak D call TRBD1 (5 bases). The germline V gene encodes CDR1 SEHNR and CDR2 FQNEAQ (reference sequence). The CDR3 covers 14 residues. Deletions cut 2 bases from V and 3 bases from J, with 10 bases between. CDR3: CASSLPRVKETQYF. The CDR3 coding sequence is TGTGCCAGCAGCTTACCCAGGGTGAAAGAGACCCAGTACTTC.

Turning to this clonotype: A clone one base away is much larger, so this may be a read error. This chain links TRBV2 with TRBJ1-5; tentatively, D is TRBD1 (6 bases). V dropped 6 bases and J dropped 5 bases, with 20 bases sitting between them. CDR1 SNHLY and CDR2 FYNNEI come from the germline V gene. This CDR3 spans 16 amino acids. The CDR3 region has the DNA TGTGCCAGCAGCCAAACGGAGGGACACCTCGATCAGCCCCAGCATTTT. Protein sequence: CASSQTEGHLDQPQHF.

This clonotype was detected ten times or more. As DNA, the CDR3 is TGTGCCAGCAGTGTGGGAGTGCGGGGTGACTATGGCTACACCTTC. Protein product: CASSVGVRGDYGYTF. The V call is TRBV6-6, the J call TRBJ1-2; D is uncertain. V lost 5 bases to trimming and J lost 3 bases, with 16 bases between them. Germline loops: CDR1 MNHNY, CDR2 SVGAGI (reference sequence). The CDR3 covers 15 residues.

This rearrangement joins TRBV30 to TRBJ1-2, with TRBD1 matching over 12 bases. The CDR3 is 15 residues long. CDR1 and CDR2 from the germline V gene are GTSNPN and SVGIG (reference sequence). V shed 3 bases, J shed 4 bases, and the junction held 6 bases outside the gene matches. DNA for the CDR3: TGTGCCTGGAGCGGGACAGGGGGCTGGGGCTATGGCTACACCTTC. Translation gives CAWSGTGGWGYGYTF. The full variable domain, with the rest looked up from reference TRBV30 and TRBJ1-2, is SQTIHQWPATLVQPVGSPLSLECTVEGTSNPNLYWYRQAAGRGLQLLFYSVGIGQISSEVPQNLSASRPQDRQFILSSKKLLLSDSGFYLCAWSGTGGWGYGYTFGSGTRLTVV.

The chain has TRBV7-9 and TRBJ2-2, with D possibly called TRBD1 or TRBD2 (5 bases each). Germline CDR1 reads SEHNR; CDR2 reads FQNEAQ (reference sequence). There are 15 residues in the CDR3. V dropped 2 bases and J dropped 4 bases, with 11 bases sitting between them. The CDR3, as DNA: TGTGCCAGCAGCTTAACCGGGGCAGCCACCGGGGAGCTGTTTTTT. Amino acid sequence: CASSLTGAATGELFF.

This clonotype was observed a handful of times. An end of the junction does not agree with germline; a read error may underlie this. The rearrangement joins TRBV12-3 or TRBV12-4 to TRBJ2-7; possible D gene TRBD2, 6 bases. This CDR3 spans 14 amino acids. CDR3 sequence reads: CASSLTGGSYEQCF. DNA of the CDR3: TGTGCCAGCAGTTTAACCGGGGGTTCCTACGAGCAGTGCTTC.

As concerns this clonotype: As the CDR3 is not closed by the conserved phenylalanine or tryptophan, this likely results from a read error. Because the CDR3's place on the DNA is in doubt, the DNA is left out and the CDR3 is given as listed by TCRdb. The chain couples TRBV15 to TRBJ1-1. The CDR3 is made up of 11 amino acids, end residues included. Germline CDR1 reads LNHNV; CDR2 reads YYDKDF (reference sequence). Here the CDR3 reads CATSREFPNFS.

This clonotype was seen more than once but under ten times. V and J are TRBV7-8 and TRBJ1-3; TRBD1 matches 7 bases. This CDR3 spans 16 amino acids. From germline, CDR1 is SGHVS and CDR2 FQNEAQ. J was trimmed by 0 bases and V by 6 bases; bases with no gene match: 8. This CDR3 reads CASRKGYRGSGNTIYF. CDR3 in DNA: TGTGCCAGCAGAAAGGGATACAGGGGCTCTGGAAACACCATATATTTT.

The table lists this clonotype with many counts. J is TRBJ1-2 and V is TRBV12-3 or TRBV12-4; the D gene is possibly TRBD1 (5 bases). V was clipped by 3 bases and J by 6 bases, with 17 bases between them. The CDR3 sequence is 15 residues long. CDR3 in DNA: TGTGCCAGCAGTTTTTCGACAGTGGCCAGGCATGGCTACACCTTC. The encoded protein is CASSFSTVARHGYTF.

The V and J genes are TRBV7-6 and TRBJ2-7; no firm D call. Germline-derived CDR1 and CDR2 are SGHVS and FNYEAQ. Trimming pared 5 bases from V and 1 base from J, leaving 9 bases between. CDR3 length: 13 residues. The CDR3 sequence is CASSAKGSYEQYF. The CDR3 region has the DNA TGTGCCAGCAGCGCGAAGGGTTCCTACGAGCAGTACTTC.

The chain carries TRBV7-3 and TRBJ2-7; no clear D gene. V lost 3 bases, J lost 0 bases, and 12 bases lay in between. Germline CDR1 and CDR2: SGHTA and FQGTGA. CDR3 length: 15 residues. The CDR3 nucleotides read TGTGCCAGCAGCTTGGCAGGCTTAAACTCCTACGAGCAGTACTTC. This gives the protein CASSLAGLNSYEQYF.

The chain links TRBV12-3 or TRBV12-4 to TRBJ1-1; 7 nucleotides align to TRBD1. J gave up 11 bases and V 6 bases, and 15 bases lay outside the gene matches. The CDR3 is 14 amino acids. CDR3 nucleotides: TGTGCCAGCAGCCTCGACAGGGAACGGGTTCAGGCTTTCTTT. Translating it yields CASSLDRERVQAFF.

CDR3 sequence: CASSLGSSGFSYEQYF. The DNA for the CDR3 is TGTGCCAGCAGCTTAGGTAGTAGCGGTTTCTCCTACGAGCAGTACTTC. The chain recombines TRBV11-2 with TRBJ2-7; weak D call: TRBD2 (6 bases). The CDR3 runs 16 residues. V lost 1 base to trimming and J lost 0 bases, with 13 bases between them. Germline CDR1 reads SGHAT; CDR2 reads FQNNGV.

The chain uses TRBV7-9 and TRBJ1-2; D remains unclear. From germline, CDR1 is SEHNR and CDR2 FQNEAQ (reference sequence). The germline V and J ends were trimmed by 5 bases and 6 bases, with 16 bases remaining between them. The CDR3 extends over 14 amino acids. Written as DNA, the CDR3 is TGTGCCAGCAGCCTGGTTGGATCCTACAATGGCTACACCTTC. It codes for CASSLVGSYNGYTF. Complete variable domain (other parts from reference TRBV7-9 and TRBJ1-2): DTGVSQNPRHKITKRGQNVTFRCDPISEHNRLYWYRQTLGQGPEFLTYFQNEAQLEKSRLLSDRFSAERPKGSFSTLEIQRTEQGDSAMYLCASSLVGSYNGYTFGSGTRLTVV.

The chain employs TRBV20-1 and TRBJ1-1; a weak D match, TRBD1 (6 bases). CDR1 and CDR2 (germline): DFQATT, SNEGSKA (reference sequence). The V end lost 5 bases, the J end lost 4 bases, and 11 bases lay between the germline ends. This CDR3 is built from 12 residues. CDR3 nucleotide sequence: TGCAGTGCTGCAGGGGCTGCCACTGAAGCTTTCTTT. It is translated as CSAAGAATEAFF.

The gene calls are TRBV29-1 and TRBJ1-1; 7 nucleotides line up with TRBD1. The CDR3 has 15 residues. After removal of 1 base from V and 3 bases from J, the junction contained 8 bases not matched to a gene. CDR1 is SQVTM and CDR2 is ANQGSEA in the germline V gene. The CDR3, as DNA: TGCAGCGTTGAAGGGCCTGGACAGGTAGACACTGAAGCTTTCTTT. Protein product: CSVEGPGQVDTEAFF.

The chain recombines TRBV2 with TRBJ2-7; 11 bases map to TRBD2. CDR1 SNHLY and CDR2 FYNNEI come from the germline V gene. CDR3 length: 21 residues. V shed 5 bases, J shed 6 bases, and the junction held 27 bases outside the gene matches. The CDR3 coding sequence is TGTGCCAGCAGTTTAACGGGGGTCCCGGGACTAGCGGCCCTAAGGGCCCGCGAGCAGTACTTC. Its translation is CASSLTGVPGLAALRAREQYF. The whole variable domain, remainder taken from reference TRBV2 and TRBJ2-7, is EPEVTQTPSHQVTQMGQEVILRCVPISNHLYFYWYRQILGQKVEFLVSFYNNEISEKSEIFDDQFSVERPDGSNFTLKIRSTKLEDSAMYFCASSLTGVPGLAALRAREQYFGPGTRLTVT.

The gene calls are TRBV19 and TRBJ2-5; 9 bases are shared with TRBD2. The V and J ends lost 5 bases and 0 bases, in that order; junction bases with no gene match: 4. This CDR3 spans 15 amino acids. The germline V gene encodes CDR1 LNHDA and CDR2 SQIVND (reference sequence). CDR3 in amino acids: CASSFPSGNQETQYF. The DNA of the CDR3 is TGTGCCAGTAGTTTTCCTAGCGGGAACCAAGAGACCCAGTACTTC.

This clonotype was observed a handful of times. V is TRBV9 and J is TRBJ1-5; D gene ambiguous. Germline V gives CDR1 SGDLS, CDR2 YYNGEE. The CDR3 loop spans 13 amino acids. V was cut by 4 bases and J by 5 bases, with 10 bases left in between. CDR3 in amino acids: CASSPRPDQPQHF. The CDR3 region has the DNA TGTGCCAGCAGCCCCAGGCCCGATCAGCCCCAGCATTTT.

Points on this clonotype: Since a much larger clone is just one base distant, this may be a read error. The missing conserved phenylalanine or tryptophan at the end of this CDR3 makes a read error likely. This chain joins TRBV12-3 or TRBV12-4 and TRBJ2-5, with D possibly being TRBD1 (5 bases). Trimming shortened V by 7 bases and J by 2 bases, and 14 bases separated the two germline ends. The CDR3 is 14 amino acids. The CDR3 DNA sequence: TGTGCCAGCAAGTCTGCTAGGGGACAAGAGACCCAGTACTAC. Translated: CASKSARGQETQYY.

This clonotype was recorded at least ten times. The rearrangement links TRBV7-9 to TRBJ1-5; 9 nucleotides align to TRBD1. The germline V gene encodes CDR1 SEHNR and CDR2 FQNEAQ (reference sequence). The CDR3 has 13 residues. Trimming cost V 5 bases and J 7 bases; bases outside gene matches: 3. CDR3 region: CASSGQGSQPQHF. The CDR3, as DNA: TGTGCCAGCAGCGGACAGGGGTCCCAGCCCCAGCATTTT.

This clonotype showed up many times. This rearrangement joins TRBV10-2 to TRBJ2-7, with TRBD2 matching over 7 bases. The CDR3 is 13 residues long. CDR1 WSHSY and CDR2 SAAADI come from the germline V gene. V dropped 4 bases and J dropped 2; count of bases not matched to a gene: 2. This CDR3 is CASSGGGTYEQYF. The CDR3, as DNA: TGCGCCAGCAGTGGGGGGGGAACCTACGAGCAGTACTTC.

This clonotype has a handful of counts. This chain joins TRBV7-9 and TRBJ1-1; D not resolved. Per germline, CDR1 SEHNR and CDR2 FQNEAQ (reference sequence). V lost 2 bases and J 5 bases, leaving 9 bases between the germline ends. The CDR3 is 13 residues long. CDR3 DNA: TGTGCCAGCAGCTTAATGGGAGGGACTGAAGCTTTCTTT. It codes for CASSLMGGTEAFF.

The V gene is TRBV7-3, the J gene TRBJ2-5; D is possibly TRBD2 (5 bases). Per the germline V gene, CDR1 is SGHTA and CDR2 is FQGTGA. CDR3 length: 18 residues. Trimming removed 5 bases from V and 1 base from J, with 23 bases in between. CDR3 DNA sequence: TGTGCCAGCAGCCCCGAGGAGGCCACCTGGACTTCCCAAGAGACCCAGTACTTC. It specifies CASSPEEATWTSQETQYF.

CDR3 in DNA: TGTGCCACCAGCAGAGAAAGGGCAGGGGGACAGTACGAGCAGTACTTC. Protein: CATSRERAGGQYEQYF. V gene TRBV15 combines with J gene TRBJ2-7; 7 nucleotides align to TRBD1. CDR3 length: 16 residues. J was trimmed by 4 bases and V by 0 bases; bases with no gene match: 9. Germline lookup yields CDR1 LNHNV and CDR2 YYDKDF (reference sequence).

In regard to this clonotype: Sequence at one end of the junction differs from germline and may be a read error. V and J are TRBV5-1 and TRBJ2-2, with TRBD1 matching 9 bases. This CDR3 has 15 residues. Germline values: CDR1 SGHRS, CDR2 YFSETQ. The CDR3 coding sequence is TGCGTCAGCAGCTTGGGACAGGGCAACACCGGGGAGCTGTTTTTT. Its protein is CVSSLGQGNTGELFF.

This sequence joins TRBV7-9 and TRBJ2-7; 7 positions match TRBD1. V was clipped by 3 bases and J by 0 bases; unmatched bases: 5. The length of the CDR3 is 15 residues. Germline CDR1 is SEHNR and CDR2 is FQNEAQ (reference sequence). The CDR3 spells CASSFTGQRSYEQYF. In DNA form, the CDR3 reads TGTGCCAGCAGCTTCACGGGACAGCGCTCCTACGAGCAGTACTTC.

At least ten counts were recorded for this clonotype. The chain joins TRBV12-3 or TRBV12-4 to TRBJ1-6, with TRBD1 as a possible D gene (5 bases). The CDR3 has 16 amino acids. V was shortened by 8 bases and J by 4 bases, with 18 bases between the two germline ends. The CDR3 region is CASAFNPRVYNSPLHF. In nucleotides, the CDR3 is TGTGCCAGCGCATTTAATCCCAGGGTTTATAATTCACCCCTCCACTTT.

In regard to this clonotype: This may be a read error, as it is one base from a much larger clone. The V call is TRBV12-3 or TRBV12-4, the J call TRBJ2-7; 12 bases are shared with TRBD1. This CDR3 region has 13 residues. Trimming cost V 7 bases and J 8 bases; bases outside gene matches: 6. The CDR3: CASIGTGGLQQYF. As DNA, the CDR3 is TGTGCCAGCATCGGGACAGGGGGCCTTCAGCAGTACTTC.

V gene TRBV29-1 combines with J gene TRBJ1-2; a weak D match, TRBD1 (5 bases). There are 11 residues in the CDR3. CDR1 is SQVTM and CDR2 is ANQGSEA in the germline V gene. V was trimmed by 4 bases and J by 8 bases, leaving 11 bases between them. In DNA form, the CDR3 reads TGCAGCGTTGCCCAGACAGTCGGCTACACCTTC. This encodes CSVAQTVGYTF.

The V call is TRBV6-5, the J call TRBJ2-2; D is undetermined. Per the germline V gene, CDR1 is MNHEY and CDR2 is SVGAGI. The CDR3 has 13 residues. The ends were cut back, 4 bases at V and 7 bases at J, with 10 bases in the middle. The CDR3 DNA sequence: TGTGCCAGCAGTTTCTCCAGGAACGGGGAGCTGTTTTTT. This encodes CASSFSRNGELFF.